The entry below describes one T cell receptor (beta chain). Seattle patients were enrolled while actively infected and followed longitudinally. This sample was included in a study of blood T cell repertoires in COVID-19. On the study more broadly: Acute-phase and convalescent COVID-19 samples originated in the United States, Italy and Spain.

The protocol was immunoSEQ multiplex PCR, while the TCRdb copy is restricted to in-frame clones and leaves out a portion. The sample consists of roughly 500,000 clones, about 88% of them appearing once. The CDR3 consists of 17 residues. Germline lookup yields CDR1 SGHTA and CDR2 FQGTGA. V was pared by 4 bases and J by 0 bases, with 18 bases between. This receptor was taken from a man between 18 and 29 years old with COVID-19, enrolled during active disease. The chain joins TRBV7-3 to TRBJ1-1; tentatively, D is TRBD1 (5 bases). Sequenced material: peripheral blood. This CDR3 reads CASSSTPGTAMNTEAFF. The CDR3 coding sequence is TGTGCCAGCAGCTCCACCCCCGGGACTGCGATGAACACTGAAGCTTTCTTT.